This TCR beta chain originates from a study of CD8 T cells in Susac syndrome. This CDR3 has 15 amino acids. Per the germline V gene, CDR1 is SEHNR and CDR2 is FQNEAQ (reference sequence). Trimming left V 5 bases short and J 7 bases short, with 21 bases between. The multiple sclerosis control group comprised treatment-naive patients with stable or active relapsing-remitting disease. A quantity of 0.5 to 1 ug RNA underwent reverse transcription using random hexamers. Multiplex PCR with immunoSEQ amplified the TCR beta CDR3 across 54 Vbeta and 13 Jbeta. TCRdb called the immunoSEQ multiplex PCR reads again in MiXCR, with one record for every CDR3 protein. The sample has 200,000 to 250,000 distinct CDR3 sequences, 92% seen once.

The receptor's source is a human donor with multiple sclerosis. The rearrangement joins TRBV7-9 to TRBJ2-7; D perhaps matches TRBD2 (6 bases). Material: CD8+ T cells from PBMCs. CDR3 in amino acids: CASSPTSDLGGEQYF. Written as DNA, the CDR3 is TGTGCCAGCAGCCCGACCTCGGACCTGGGGGGTGAGCAGTACTTC. Combining the CDR3 with reference TRBV7-9 and TRBJ2-7 gives the whole variable domain DTGVSQNPRHKITKRGQNVTFRCDPISEHNRLYWYRQTLGQGPEFLTYFQNEAQLEKSRLLSDRFSAERPKGSFSTLEIQRTEQGDSAMYLCASSPTSDLGGEQYFGPGTRLTVT.